This entry describes one TCR beta chain. Its recognized antigen is unknown. Within one base of it there is no much larger clone, and no base qualities were kept. This record comes from a study of T cell repertoires in cytomegalovirus infection (dated by TCRdb to about 2019). Study-wide context: Alongside well-studied HLA-B-restricted epitopes, the peptide stimulations were aimed at recently identified HLA-C-restricted CMV epitopes, whose presentation resists viral immunomodulation. Donor HLA type was relevant to the analysis, as public TCR beta signatures indicated carriage of CMV infection together with the matching HLA type. The research as a whole found: In both this cohort and an independent roughly 330-donor cohort, the cumulative frequency of public TCR beta family members distinguished carriers of CMV infection plus the relevant HLA type. The ex vivo response was dominated by HLA-C-restricted CMV-specific TCR beta clonotypes, and the single most frequent clonotype in two of eight donors was supplied by these HLA-C-restricted clonotypes.

Germline trimming: 1 base from V, 0 bases from J; junction bases outside gene matches: 5. The germline V gene encodes CDR1 LNHDA and CDR2 SQIVND (reference sequence). There are 16 amino acids in the CDR3, from cysteine to phenylalanine inclusive. Left in the record is the CDR3 DNA by itself, 48 bases read in frame from the first base. The meaning of the sample's treatment or condition label: in vitro stimulation with specific CMV peptide epitopes to enrich CMV-specific T cells. Sequencing used an Illumina HiSeq 1500. TCRdb reran the public reads through fastp at Q25 and MiXCR, keeping productive beta chains. Each entry is one CDR3 protein sequence, shown with its most common DNA and genes. The sample contains about 110,000 distinct CDR3 sequences, 30% of them found a single time. Clones ranked in the top ten supply 40% to 45% of the sample.

The sequence was obtained from a human donor in good health (CMV status not recorded). Some clones in this sample may be carry-over from other donors' samples. The specimen comprised CD8+ T cells from cultured PBMCs, sampled from culture after CMV antigen stimulation. This sequence uses TRBV19 and TRBJ1-1; 7 bases in between match TRBD1. The bases are TGTGCCAGTAGTATAGGACCGGACAGGTTGAACACTGAAGCTTTCTTT. Translated, it gives CASSIGPDRLNTEAFF.